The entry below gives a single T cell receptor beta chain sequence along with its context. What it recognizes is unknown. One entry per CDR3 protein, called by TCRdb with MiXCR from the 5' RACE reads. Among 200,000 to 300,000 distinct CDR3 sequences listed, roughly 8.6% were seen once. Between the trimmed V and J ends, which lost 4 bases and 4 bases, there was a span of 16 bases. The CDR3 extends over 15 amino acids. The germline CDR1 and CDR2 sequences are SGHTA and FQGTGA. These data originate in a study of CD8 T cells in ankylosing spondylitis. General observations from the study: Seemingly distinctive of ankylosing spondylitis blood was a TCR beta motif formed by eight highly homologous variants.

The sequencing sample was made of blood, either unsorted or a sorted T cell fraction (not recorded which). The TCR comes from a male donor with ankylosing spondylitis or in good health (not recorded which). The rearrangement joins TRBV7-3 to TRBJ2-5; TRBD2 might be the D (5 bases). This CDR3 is CASSSAGRLGETQYF. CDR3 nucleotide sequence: TGTGCCAGCAGCTCCGCGGGTCGGTTGGGAGAGACCCAGTACTTC.